This paragraph reports one TCR beta chain. These data are taken from a study of blood T cell repertoires in COVID-19. The CDR3 is made up of 17 amino acids. The junction had 13 bases not matched to a gene; V was cut back by 4 bases and J by 2 bases. Germline V gives CDR1 SNHLY, CDR2 FYNNEI. Participants were placed into cohorts based on the clinical history they reported. Two negative PCRs, clearance, or symptom resolution characterized the recovered Cohort 3 donors. In the original processing: Nucleated cell counts were estimated from reference gene primer amplification. Generated by immunoSEQ multiplex PCR, the TCRdb table keeps only in-frame clones and is missing some. That table supplies the V and J calls and clone size; D and trimming were determined from the DNA. The sample lists about 190,000 clones; approximately 78% were seen once.

This clonotype was sampled from a woman aged 50 to 60 who had recovered from COVID-19. What was sequenced was PBMCs or T cells enriched from blood (not recorded which). The chain is built from TRBV2 and TRBJ1-2, with TRBD1 identical over 7 bases. DNA for the CDR3: TGTGCCAGCAGTGGAGACAGGGATGGAAAGGAAAACTATGGCTACACCTTC. Its protein product is CASSGDRDGKENYGYTF.